This T cell receptor (beta chain) was sequenced for a study of T cell responses to AZD1222 COVID-19 vaccine. The method was immunoSEQ multiplex PCR; TCRdb's version includes in-frame clones alone and lacks a portion of them. The sample includes 100,000 to 150,000 clones, about nine tenths of them seen just once. The sample here was peripheral blood, taken on day 0 of AZD1222 vaccination. This receptor was obtained from an adult in good health.

CDR3 sequence: CASAGGPNYGYTF. CDR3 nucleotides: TGCGCCAGTGCCGGGGGCCCCAACTATGGCTACACCTTC. The rearrangement uses TRBV5-1 and TRBJ1-2; perhaps TRBD1 as D (6 bases). Per germline, CDR1 SGHRS and CDR2 YFSETQ. V was trimmed by 8 bases and J by 2 bases, leaving 13 bases between them. This CDR3 has 13 residues.